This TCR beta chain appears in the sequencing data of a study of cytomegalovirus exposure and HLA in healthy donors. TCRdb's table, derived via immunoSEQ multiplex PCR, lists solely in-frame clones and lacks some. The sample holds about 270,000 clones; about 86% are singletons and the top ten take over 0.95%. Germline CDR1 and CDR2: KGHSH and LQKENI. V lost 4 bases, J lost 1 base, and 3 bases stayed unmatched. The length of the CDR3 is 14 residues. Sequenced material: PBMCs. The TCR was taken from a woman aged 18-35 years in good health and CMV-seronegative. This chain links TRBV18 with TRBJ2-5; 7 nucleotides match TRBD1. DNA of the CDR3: TGTGCCAGCTCACTGACAGGGTTCCAAGAGACCCAGTACTTC. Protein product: CASSLTGFQETQYF.